Listed here are 18 T cell receptor beta chains from one sample, sequenced in a study of CD8 T cells in ankylosing spondylitis. TCRdb re-called the 5' RACE reads through MiXCR, storing one row per CDR3 protein. The data contain some 800,000 distinct CDR3 sequences, roughly 10% of them seen just once; the ten biggest clones take up around 0.51%. These receptors have no known antigen. Study results and limitations: Blood of patients with ankylosing spondylitis appeared to be characterized by a TCR beta motif of about eight highly homologous variants.

Material for sequencing was blood, either unsorted or a sorted T cell fraction (not recorded which). The receptors here all came from a male donor with ankylosing spondylitis.

The chain uses TRBV5-6 and TRBJ2-3; 7 nucleotides match TRBD2. The CDR3 loop spans 14 amino acids. Germline V gene data show CDR1 as SGHDT and CDR2 as YYEEEE. The trim removed 6 bases at V and 2 bases at J, leaving 6 bases unmatched. CDR3 DNA: TGTGCCAGCATTGCTAGCGGAATCACAGATACGCAGTATTTT. Its translation is CASIASGITDTQYF.

The chain couples TRBV7-2 to TRBJ2-1; possibly TRBD1 for D (6 bases). Germline CDR1 and CDR2: SGHTA and FQGNSA. The CDR3 length is 13 residues. V gave up 4 bases and J gave up 7 bases, with 11 bases separating them. CDR3 in DNA: TGTGCCAGCAGCTCACAGGGTGGGAATGAGCAGTTCTTC. Amino acid sequence: CASSSQGGNEQFF. The full variable domain, its missing parts supplied by reference TRBV7-2 and TRBJ2-1, is GAGVSQSPSNKVTEKGKDVELRCDPISGHTALYWYRQSLGQGLEFLIYFQGNSAPDKSGLPSDRFSAERTGGSVSTLTIQRTQQEDSAVYLCASSSQGGNEQFFGPGTRLTVL.

The gene calls are TRBV7-8 and TRBJ2-2; D remains unclear. CDR3 length: 17 amino acids. Per germline, CDR1 SGHVS and CDR2 FQNEAQ. V lost 2 bases, J lost 1 base, and 14 bases lay in between. CDR3 coding DNA: TGTGCCAGCAGCTTAAATAGGGCGGCCTTGAACACCGGGGAGCTGTTTTTT. This encodes CASSLNRAALNTGELFF.

In its sample, this clonotype was seen once. The chain uses TRBV5-5 and TRBJ1-5; TRBD1 is a possible D gene (5 bases). Trimming took 0 bases from V and 7 from J, leaving 14 bases between them. Germline V gene sequence: CDR1 SGHKS, CDR2 YYEKEE (reference sequence). This CDR3 has 15 residues. This CDR3 reads CASSLGLNGGQPQHF. CDR3 DNA: TGTGCCAGCAGCTTGGGACTGAACGGGGGGCAGCCCCAGCATTTT. The variable domain in full, completed from reference TRBV5-5 and TRBJ1-5, reads DAGVTQSPTHLIKTRGQQVTLRCSPISGHKSVSWYQQVLGQGPQFIFQYYEKEERGRGNFPDRFSARQFPNYSSELNVNALLLGDSALYLCASSLGLNGGQPQHFGDGTRLSIL.

This clonotype was counted ten times or more. This chain joins TRBV6-1 and TRBJ2-3; the match to TRBD2 covers 11 bases. Trimming took 5 bases from V and 3 from J; bases not matched to a gene: 7. Germline V lookup: CDR1 MNHNS, CDR2 SASEGT. The CDR3 is made up of 16 amino acids. The CDR3 loop is CASSQLAGVSTDTQYF. The CDR3 bases are TGTGCCAGCAGTCAACTAGCGGGGGTTAGTACAGATACGCAGTATTTT.

This CDR3 is CASSPLVAGREDEQFF. DNA for the CDR3: TGTGCCAGCTCACCATTGGTAGCGGGCCGCGAGGATGAGCAGTTCTTC. The chain has TRBV18 and TRBJ2-1; 7 nucleotides align to TRBD2. CDR1 and CDR2 (germline): KGHSH, LQKENI. V shed 2 bases, J shed 8 bases, and the junction held 12 bases outside the gene matches. This CDR3 spans 16 amino acids.

This clonotype showed up many times. The gene calls are TRBV15 and TRBJ2-7; D gene unclear. Germline CDR1 reads LNHNV; CDR2 reads YYDKDF (reference sequence). Trimming cost V 0 bases and J 0 bases, with 9 bases left between them. This CDR3 has 15 amino acids. Written as DNA, the CDR3 is TGTGCCACCAGCAGAGATCCTCATAGCTCCTACGAGCAGTACTTC. Translated: CATSRDPHSSYEQYF.

There are a few counts of this clonotype. The gene calls are TRBV12-3 or TRBV12-4 and TRBJ1-4; 7 positions match TRBD1. After removal of 1 base from V and 8 bases from J, the junction contained 4 bases not matched to a gene. This CDR3 region has 14 residues. As DNA, the CDR3 is TGTGCCAGCAGTTTAGAACAGGGGACGGAAAAACTGTTTTTT. Amino acids: CASSLEQGTEKLFF.

The rearrangement joins TRBV5-1 to TRBJ2-3, with D uncertain. The germline CDR1 and CDR2 sequences are SGHRS and YFSETQ. The CDR3 runs 12 residues. V shed 7 bases and J shed 5 bases, with 11 bases lying between them. CDR3 protein: CASPLPGDTQYF. CDR3 nucleotides: TGCGCCAGCCCCCTTCCGGGAGATACGCAGTATTTT.

The rearrangement joins TRBV7-2 to TRBJ1-4; 10 bases align to TRBD1. Germline trimming cut 6 bases from V and 8 bases from J; bases unmatched to any gene: 6. There are 14 residues in the CDR3. Germline CDR1 is SGHTA and CDR2 is FQGNSA. CDR3 nucleotide sequence: TGTGCCAGCAGATTGACAGGGGGCTTCGAAAAACTGTTTTTT. Protein product: CASRLTGGFEKLFF.

The table lists this clonotype with a few counts. The rearrangement joins TRBV9 to TRBJ2-7, with D perhaps TRBD1 (7 bases). There are 15 residues in the CDR3. Germline CDR1 is SGDLS and CDR2 is YYNGEE. The V end was cut by 0 bases, the J end by 2 bases, with 12 bases between. CDR3 amino acids: CASSVGGTETYEQYF. CDR3 DNA: TGTGCCAGCAGCGTAGGCGGGACAGAGACCTACGAGCAGTACTTC.

The table lists this clonotype with a few counts. This chain links TRBV20-1 with TRBJ1-2; no definite D call. From germline, CDR1 is DFQATT and CDR2 SNEGSKA (reference sequence). Trimming removed 1 base from V and 0 bases from J, with 15 bases in between. This CDR3 comprises 16 residues. In nucleotides, the CDR3 is TGCAGTGCTAGAGCCGGCCCACGGGTTACTAACTATGGCTACACCTTC. Protein sequence: CSARAGPRVTNYGYTF.

This clonotype has only one observation. A read error may be the cause here, since a much bigger clone is one base away. The J gene is TRBJ2-7, the V gene TRBV7-2; 9 nucleotides line up with TRBD1. The CDR3 runs to 13 residues. Germline trimming cut 5 bases from V and 6 bases from J; bases unmatched to any gene: 5. Germline V CDR1 and CDR2: SGHTA, FQGNSA. CDR3 region: CASSTRTGVEQYF. The CDR3 region has the DNA TGTGCCAGCAGCACCCGGACAGGGGTCGAGCAGTACTTC.

The DNA of the CDR3 is TGTGCCAGCAGCGTCCGACAGGGCTCCGCGGGAGATTCACCCCTCCACTTT. It specifies CASSVRQGSAGDSPLHF. The chain couples TRBV9 to TRBJ1-6; 7 nucleotides match TRBD1. The CDR3 consists of 17 residues. V lost 2 bases and J lost 8; bases outside the gene matches: 13. CDR1 and CDR2 (germline): SGDLS, YYNGEE.

The chain is built from TRBV6-1 and TRBJ2-7; possibly TRBD1 for D (7 bases). Trimming pared 6 bases from V and 1 base from J, leaving 16 bases between. This CDR3 contains 15 residues. Germline CDR1 reads MNHNS; CDR2 reads SASEGT. CDR3: CASRPAGGRSYEQYF. As DNA, the CDR3 is TGTGCCAGCAGGCCTGCAGGGGGGCGTTCCTACGAGCAGTACTTC.

The genes are TRBV11-2 and TRBJ2-6; 9 bases agree with TRBD2. Germline CDR1 and CDR2: SGHAT and FQNNGV. Trimming at V came to 5 bases and at J to 0 bases, leaving 11 bases not matched to a gene. The CDR3 spans 19 residues. CDR3 sequence (DNA): TGTGCCAGCAGCCCTAAGCGGGGGGATATGAACTCTGGGGCCAACGTCCTGACTTTC. As protein: CASSPKRGDMNSGANVLTF.

This clonotype was detected many times. This chain connects TRBV10-3 to TRBJ2-1; D not resolved. This CDR3 is 14 amino acids long. The V end was cut by 7 bases, the J end by 8 bases, with 18 bases between. The germline V gene has CDR1 ENHRY and CDR2 SYGVKD. The CDR3 DNA reads as TGTGCCATCACTCCCCATCCCGACTCCCATGAGCAGTTCTTC. Translated: CAITPHPDSHEQFF.

This clonotype was seen ten or more times. The chain combines TRBV18 with TRBJ2-7; D is perhaps TRBD2 (6 bases). Germline V gene data show CDR1 as KGHSH and CDR2 as LQKENI. The CDR3 spans 14 residues. V gave up 0 bases and J gave up 2 bases, with 8 bases separating them. The CDR3 sequence: CASSPPGLTYEQYF. The CDR3 nucleotides are TGTGCCAGCTCACCACCGGGACTGACCTACGAGCAGTACTTC.